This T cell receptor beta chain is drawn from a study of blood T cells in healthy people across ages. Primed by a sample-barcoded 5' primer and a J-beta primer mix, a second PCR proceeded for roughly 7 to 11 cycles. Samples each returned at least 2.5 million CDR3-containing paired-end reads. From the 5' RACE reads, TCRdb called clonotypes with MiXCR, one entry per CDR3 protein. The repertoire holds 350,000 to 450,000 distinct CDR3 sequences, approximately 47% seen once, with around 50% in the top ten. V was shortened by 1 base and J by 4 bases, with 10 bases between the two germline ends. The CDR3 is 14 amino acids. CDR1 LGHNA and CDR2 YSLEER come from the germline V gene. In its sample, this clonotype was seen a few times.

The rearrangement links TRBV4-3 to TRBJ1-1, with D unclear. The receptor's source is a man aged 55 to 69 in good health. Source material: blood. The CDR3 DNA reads TGCGCCAGCAGCCAAGGACAAGGTTTCACTGAAGCTTTCTTT. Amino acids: CASSQGQGFTEAFF.